This TCR beta chain appears in the sequencing data of a study of T cell responses to AZD1222 COVID-19 vaccine (dated by TCRdb to the early 2020s). Some background on the complete study: TCR sequencing covered fewer than 250 trial participants: 200 to 220 given two doses of AZD1222 and 26 given two doses of MenACWY control vaccine. Trial participants were enrolled by age into subgroups of 18-55, 56-69 and 70-plus years, and around 150, 29 and 61 TCR-sequenced participants, respectively, were included in these subgroups.

Comments on this clone: Its antigen is still unknown. Base qualities were left out, and no much larger clone turns up one base away.

The CDR3 regions of human TCRbeta chains were subjected to immunosequencing. Per the original workflow: TCRs in the repertoires were matched against a reference library of SARS-CoV-2-specific TCRs that had been generated with the MIRA antigen-specificity platform. Breadth was defined as the fraction of unique TCRs that were SARS-CoV-2-associated, and depth was defined as the fraction of total T cells that were SARS-CoV-2-associated. Using the MIRA data, each spike-specific TCR was mapped to the spike region that the TCR reacts to and placed in a CD4 or CD8 class. Log10-transformed breadth and depth values were compared by one-way ANOVA with Sidak's multiple comparisons tests. What TCRdb holds here is the immuneACCESS table cut down to in-frame rearrangements. Part of the clones is not present; checked against another copy, under half of the missing clones reflect an unresolved V gene, and the others are unexplained. From that table come the V and J calls and clone size; the DNA was used to work out D and trimming. The sample table shows some 60,000 clones, and 65% to 80% are seen once. The ten top clones hold under 4.5% of the sample.

What the authors observed across the whole study: Conclusions about previously exposed vaccinees are limited because only six or seven AZD1222 recipients were SARS-CoV-2 seropositive at baseline. The vaccine-associated CD4 TCRs covered the entire spike protein, and the dominant responses fell in regions 160-218 and 743-854. Most participants were white British and females outnumbered males, and the authors suggested that clonal diversity may have been underestimated. Reportedly, close to half of the unique spike-specific TCRs recognized epitopes lying outside the regions that are mutated in the B.1.351 and B.1.1.7 variants. In the small 56-69-year group, the increase in depth fell short of significance, most likely because of low power. Because no samples from the day 14 peak response were available, repertoires could be characterized only after the peak T cell response. After two AZD1222 doses, spike-specific TCR breadth and depth were significantly higher than at day 0 and than in MenACWY recipients.

Unmatched junction bases come to 13, with V trimmed by 5 bases and J by 2 bases. Based on the germline V gene (reference sequence), the CDR1 and CDR2 sequences are PRHDT and FYEKMQ. The CDR3 covers 18 residues, taking in both the cysteine and the phenylalanine. Only the CDR3 region is kept as DNA, spanning 54 bases read in frame from base 1. The sample's time point label, in plain terms: about 28 days (+/-7) after the second vaccine dose. AZD1222 recipients given second doses at about 4 weeks or at about 12 weeks were pooled, since spike-specific TCR depth and breadth were not found to differ between the two schedules. Samples from vaccinated people were obtained from the UK trials COV001 and COV002, which included a single-blind randomized controlled phase 2/3 trial of AZD1222 (ChAdOx1 nCoV-19) in healthy adults. For TCRbeta chain sequencing, PBMC samples were collected from trial participants at day 0 and at day 28 after the second dose.

The sample was peripheral blood, taken 28 days after the second AZD1222 dose. The receptor's source is an adult who received the AZD1222 COVID-19 vaccine. Recombination joined TRBV13 with TRBJ2-2, and TRBD1 matches 8 of the central bases. The nucleotide sequence is TGTGCCAGCAGCGCGATAGTCGTGGGACAGGTCAACACCGGGGAGCTGTTTTTT. Its product reads: CASSAIVVGQVNTGELFF. Joined to the reference TRBV13 and TRBJ2-2 proteins, this CDR3 gives the full variable domain: AAGVIQSPRHLIKEKRETATLKCYPIPRHDTVYWYQQGPGQDPQFLISFYEKMQSDKGSIPDRFSAQQFSDYHSELNMSSLELGDSALYFCASSAIVVGQVNTGELFFGEGSRLTVL.